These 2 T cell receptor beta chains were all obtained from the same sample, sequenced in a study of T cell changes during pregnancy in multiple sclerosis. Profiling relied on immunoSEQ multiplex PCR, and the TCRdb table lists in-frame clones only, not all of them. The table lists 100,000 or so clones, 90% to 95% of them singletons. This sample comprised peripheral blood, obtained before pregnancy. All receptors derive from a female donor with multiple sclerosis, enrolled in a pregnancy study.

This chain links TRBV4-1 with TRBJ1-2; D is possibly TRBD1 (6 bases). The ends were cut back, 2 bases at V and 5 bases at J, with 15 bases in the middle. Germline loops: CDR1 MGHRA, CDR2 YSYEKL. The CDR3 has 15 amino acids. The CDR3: CASSQSAGGAYGYTF. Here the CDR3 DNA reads TGCGCCAGCAGCCAAAGTGCGGGGGGCGCTTATGGCTACACCTTC.

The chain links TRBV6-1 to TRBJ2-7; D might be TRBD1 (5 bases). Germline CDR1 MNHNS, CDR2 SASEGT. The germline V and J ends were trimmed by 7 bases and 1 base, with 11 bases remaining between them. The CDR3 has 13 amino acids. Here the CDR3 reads CASNSGNSYEQYF. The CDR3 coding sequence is TGTGCCAGCAATTCAGGGAATTCCTACGAGCAGTACTTC.